Below, one TCR beta chain is given with its context. The data were obtained in a study of CD8 T cells in Susac syndrome. The CDR3 sequence is 16 residues long. Trimming took 1 base from V and 7 from J, leaving 14 bases between them. CDR1 and CDR2 (germline): SGHTA, FQGNSA. High-throughput TCR beta sequencing covered peripheral CD8+ and CD4+ T cells. The RNA input was roughly 0.45 to 1 ug, and it was reverse transcribed with random hexamers. Across 54 Vbeta and 13 Jbeta, TCR beta CDR3 was amplified with immunoSEQ multiplex PCR. TCRdb re-called the immunoSEQ multiplex PCR reads through MiXCR, storing one row per CDR3 protein. The table lists about 210,000 distinct CDR3 sequences, approximately 94% of them singletons.

The chain links TRBV7-2 to TRBJ1-6, with TRBD1 as a possible D gene (5 bases). The sequenced sample consisted of CD4+ T cells from PBMCs. This clonotype was sampled from a human donor in good health. CDR3 sequence reads: CASSLVPRPGNSPLHF. CDR3 nucleotide sequence: TGTGCCAGCAGCTTAGTTCCACGTCCAGGGAATTCACCCCTCCACTTT.